What follows are 10 T cell receptor beta chains derived from one specimen sequenced in a study of radiation and T cells in renal cell carcinoma. Time point described: blood 4 weeks post-SBRT, at nephrectomy. The treatment is: 15 Gy SBRT to primary tumor, nephrectomy 4 weeks later. Using immunoSEQ multiplex PCR, the repertoire was profiled, and TCRdb retains in-frame clones only, with some absent. The sample carries approximately 80,000 clones, about 89% recorded once. The specimen comprised blood, sampled from a patient whose treatment included radiotherapy and nephrectomy. The origin of the receptors is a woman in her seventies with renal cell carcinoma.

V is TRBV19 and J is TRBJ1-6; D uncertain. The germline CDR1 and CDR2 sequences are LNHDA and SQIVND (reference sequence). The CDR3 totals 16 residues. Deletions cut 4 bases from V and 0 bases from J, with 10 bases between. CDR3 sequence (DNA): TGTGCCAGTAGTAGTCTCGGCAACTCCTATAATTCACCCCTCCACTTT. Its protein is CASSSLGNSYNSPLHF. The whole variable domain, filled in from reference TRBV19 and TRBJ1-6, reads DGGITQSPKYLFRKEGQNVTLSCEQNLNHDAMYWYRQDPGQGLRLIYYSQIVNDFQKGDIAEGYSVSREKKESFPLTVTSAQKNPTAFYLCASSSLGNSYNSPLHFGNGTRLTVT.

There are a few counts of this clone. The chain recombines TRBV4-2 with TRBJ1-2; TRBD1 is a possible D gene (6 bases). This CDR3 is built from 15 residues. Trimming stripped 0 bases from V and 6 bases from J, with 14 bases between. Germline lookup yields CDR1 LGHNA and CDR2 YNFKEQ. The CDR3 DNA is TGTGCCAGCAGCCAAGATACAGGGATGGAAAATGGCTACACCTTC. Residues: CASSQDTGMENGYTF.

This clone was seen a handful of times. The chain recombines TRBV4-2 with TRBJ1-1; no clear D. There are 13 residues in the CDR3. V lost 2 bases and J lost 1, with 5 bases in between. The germline gives CDR1 LGHNA, CDR2 YNFKEQ. CDR3 sequence: CASSQFSNTEAFF. As DNA, the CDR3 is TGTGCCAGCAGCCAATTTTCGAACACTGAAGCTTTCTTT.

The V and J genes are TRBV6-1 and TRBJ1-6, with unresolved D. The germline V and J ends were trimmed by 8 bases and 7 bases, with 9 bases remaining between them. The CDR3 runs 12 residues. The germline gives CDR1 MNHNS, CDR2 SASEGT. The CDR3 sequence is CASEWANSPLHF. As DNA, the CDR3 is TGTGCCAGCGAGTGGGCCAATTCACCCCTCCACTTT.

The chain uses TRBV19 and TRBJ2-6, with D unresolved. Germline lookup yields CDR1 LNHDA and CDR2 SQIVND (reference sequence). This CDR3 region has 17 residues. V was trimmed by 4 bases and J by 0 bases, leaving 13 bases between them. The CDR3, as DNA: TGTGCCAGTAGTAAAGGTCTCGCTCTCTCTGGGGCCAACGTCCTGACTTTC. The encoded protein is CASSKGLALSGANVLTF.

This clone was observed a handful of times. The chain joins TRBV30 to TRBJ1-2; D gene ambiguous. CDR3 length: 12 residues. Germline CDR1 reads GTSNPN; CDR2 reads SVGIG (reference sequence). The V gene lost 1 base and the J gene lost 6 bases, with 9 bases spanning the gap. CDR3 in DNA: TGTGCCTGGAGTGGCCTCCCCGATGGCTACACCTTC. Its protein is CAWSGLPDGYTF.

The chain recombines TRBV7-2 with TRBJ2-3; D is unclear. Trimming pared 1 base from V and 14 bases from J, leaving 19 bases between. This CDR3 has 14 amino acids. Germline assignment: CDR1 SGHTA and CDR2 FQGNSA. The CDR3 region has the DNA TGTGCCAGCAGCTTAGGGACGATCAATACGCAGTGGTATTTT. This sequence encodes CASSLGTINTQWYF.

The rearrangement uses TRBV30 and TRBJ1-2; D unresolved. Per the germline V gene, CDR1 is GTSNPN and CDR2 is SVGIG (reference sequence). Trimming stripped 1 base from V and 10 bases from J, with 13 bases between. There are 12 residues in the CDR3. The CDR3 nucleotides read TGTGCCTGGAGTGAGGGCCTCCGCCTCTACACCTTC. The encoded protein is CAWSEGLRLYTF.

This chain links TRBV5-5 with TRBJ2-7; the D call may be TRBD1 or TRBD2 (6 bases each). There are 13 residues in the CDR3. Trimming removed 0 bases from V and 7 bases from J, with 11 bases in between. Germline CDR1 and CDR2: SGHKS and YYEKEE (reference sequence). The CDR3 region has the DNA TGTGCCAGCAGCTTGGACGGGGGCAGTGAGCAGTACTTC. Translated, it gives CASSLDGGSEQYF.

The chain recombines TRBV30 with TRBJ1-1; a weak D match, TRBD1 (5 bases). V lost 0 bases and J lost 4, with 12 bases in between. The CDR3 is made up of 14 amino acids. Germline V lookup: CDR1 GTSNPN, CDR2 SVGIG (reference sequence). CDR3 in amino acids: CAWSVDQGSTEAFF. CDR3 bases: TGTGCCTGGAGTGTGGATCAGGGAAGCACTGAAGCTTTCTTT. The variable domain in full, completed from reference TRBV30 and TRBJ1-1, reads SQTIHQWPATLVQPVGSPLSLECTVEGTSNPNLYWYRQAAGRGLQLLFYSVGIGQISSEVPQNLSASRPQDRQFILSSKKLLLSDSGFYLCAWSVDQGSTEAFFGQGTRLTVV.